One sample yielded the 3 T cell receptor beta chains listed below, sequenced in a study of OX40 agonist ivuxolimab in advanced cancers. Sequenced by immunoSEQ multiplex PCR; TCRdb stores in-frame clones only, minus some. The table includes 35,000 to 40,000 clones, approximately 86% detected once. Sequenced here: CD4+ or CD8+ T cells sorted from blood, sampled in a trial of the OX40 agonist ivuxolimab. The receptor source for this set is an adult with an advanced solid tumor such as melanoma, head and neck, liver or kidney cancer.

The chain employs TRBV4-1 and TRBJ2-1; D ambiguous. Trimming removed 1 base at V and 1 base at J, with 14 bases between. CDR1 and CDR2 from the germline V gene are MGHRA and YSYEKL. The CDR3 runs to 17 residues. The CDR3 region has the DNA TGCGCCAGCAGCCAAGTAGATTTGGGGATTTCCTACAATGAGCAGTTCTTC. Its translation: CASSQVDLGISYNEQFF.

This clone was detected only a few times. Other DNA sequences from this sample encode an identical CDR3 as well. V and J are TRBV28 and TRBJ1-1, with D maybe TRBD1 (5 bases). Looked up from germline, CDR1 is MDHEN and CDR2 is SYDVKM. V dropped 6 bases and J dropped 0 bases, with 11 bases sitting between them. This CDR3 region has 14 residues. The CDR3, as DNA: TGTGCCAGCAGACCGCAGGGCATGAACACTGAAGCTTTCTTT. Translated, it gives CASRPQGMNTEAFF.

This clone has just one count. Written as DNA, the CDR3 is TGTGCCAGCAGCCCCCGACAGGGAACCTACGAGCAGTACTTC. Translating gives CASSPRQGTYEQYF. The V and J genes are TRBV4-2 and TRBJ2-7, with 7 bases that match TRBD1. Germline V gene sequence: CDR1 LGHNA, CDR2 YNFKEQ. Losses at the gene ends were 4 bases for V and 2 bases for J; bases not matched to a gene: 5. The CDR3 is 14 residues long.